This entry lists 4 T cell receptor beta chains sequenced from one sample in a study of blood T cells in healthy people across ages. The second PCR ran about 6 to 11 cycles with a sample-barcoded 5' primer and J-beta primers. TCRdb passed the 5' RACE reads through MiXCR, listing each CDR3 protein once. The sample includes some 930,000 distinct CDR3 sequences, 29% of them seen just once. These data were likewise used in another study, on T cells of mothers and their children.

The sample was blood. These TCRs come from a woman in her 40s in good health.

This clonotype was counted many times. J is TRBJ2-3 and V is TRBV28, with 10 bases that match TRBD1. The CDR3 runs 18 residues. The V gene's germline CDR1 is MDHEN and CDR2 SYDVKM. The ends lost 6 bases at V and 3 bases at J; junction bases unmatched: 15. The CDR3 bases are TGTGCCAGCAGGCCCACCGTCGTCCGGGACAGGGGTACAGATACGCAGTATTTT. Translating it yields CASRPTVVRDRGTDTQYF.

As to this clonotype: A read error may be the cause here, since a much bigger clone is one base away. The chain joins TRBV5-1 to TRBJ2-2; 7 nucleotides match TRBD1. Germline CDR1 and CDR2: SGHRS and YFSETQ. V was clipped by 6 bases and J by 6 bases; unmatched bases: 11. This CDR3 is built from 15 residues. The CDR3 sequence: CASNQGQSQAGELFF. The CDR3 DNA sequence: TGCGCCAGCAACCAGGGACAGTCCCAGGCCGGGGAGCTGTTTTTT. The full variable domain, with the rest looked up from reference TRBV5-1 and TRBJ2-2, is KAGVTQTPRYLIKTRGQQVTLSCSPISGHRSVSWYQQTPGQGLQFLFEYFSETQRNKGNFPGRFSGRQFSNSRSEMNVSTLELGDSALYLCASNQGQSQAGELFFGEGSRLTVL.

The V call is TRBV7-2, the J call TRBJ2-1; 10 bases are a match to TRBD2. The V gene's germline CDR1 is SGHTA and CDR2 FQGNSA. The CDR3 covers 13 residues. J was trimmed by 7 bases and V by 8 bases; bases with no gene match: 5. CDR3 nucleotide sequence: TGTGCCAGCTGCCTAGCGGGAGTTAATGAGCAGTTCTTC. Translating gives CASCLAGVNEQFF.

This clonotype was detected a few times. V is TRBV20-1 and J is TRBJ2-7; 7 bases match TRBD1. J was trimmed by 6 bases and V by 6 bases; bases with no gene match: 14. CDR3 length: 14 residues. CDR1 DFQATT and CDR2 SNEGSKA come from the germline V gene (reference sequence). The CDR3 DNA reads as TGCAGTGCCCCACCGGGACAGACTTTTAGCGAGCAGTACTTC. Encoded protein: CSAPPGQTFSEQYF.